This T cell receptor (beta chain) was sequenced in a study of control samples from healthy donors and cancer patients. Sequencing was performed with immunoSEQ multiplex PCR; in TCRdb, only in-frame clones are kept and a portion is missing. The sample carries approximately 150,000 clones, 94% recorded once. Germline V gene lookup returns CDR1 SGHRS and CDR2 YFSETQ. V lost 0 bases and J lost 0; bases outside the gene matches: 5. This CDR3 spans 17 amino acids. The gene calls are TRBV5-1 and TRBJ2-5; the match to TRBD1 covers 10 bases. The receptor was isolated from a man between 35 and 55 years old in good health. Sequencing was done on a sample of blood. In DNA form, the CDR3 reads TGCGCCAGCAGCTTGGGATGGGGACAGGGGTACCAAGAGACCCAGTACTTC. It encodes CASSLGWGQGYQETQYF.